The 31 T cell receptor beta chains given below trace back to one sample, sequenced in a study of OX40 agonist ivuxolimab in advanced cancers. Clones were read by immunoSEQ multiplex PCR, and TCRdb kept only the in-frame ones, dropping some. Here the sample spans tens of thousands of clones, around 77% being singletons. The starting material was CD4+ or CD8+ T cells sorted from blood, obtained in a trial of the OX40 agonist ivuxolimab. Receptors were obtained from an adult with an advanced solid tumor such as melanoma, head and neck, liver or kidney cancer.

This clone was seen a single time. The V and J genes are TRBV28 and TRBJ2-5; TRBD1 matches at 8 bases. Unmatched junction bases numbered 7, after V lost 2 bases and J lost 5 bases. CDR3 length equals 15 residues. Per the germline V gene, CDR1 is MDHEN and CDR2 is SYDVKM. For the CDR3, the DNA is TGTGCCAGCAGTTTAAGACAGGGGAATAGCGAGACCCAGTACTTC. It encodes CASSLRQGNSETQYF.

The chain employs TRBV9 and TRBJ2-3; 10 bases line up with TRBD2. Germline trimming cut 4 bases from V and 2 bases from J; bases unmatched to any gene: 13. This CDR3 region has 18 residues. Germline assignment: CDR1 SGDLS and CDR2 YYNGEE. The CDR3 protein is CASSPRIAGGGTTDTQYF. In DNA form, the CDR3 reads TGTGCCAGCAGCCCCCGGATAGCGGGAGGCGGGACCACAGATACGCAGTATTTT.

The V and J genes are TRBV19 and TRBJ2-7; 13 bases fit TRBD2. After removal of 8 bases from V and 2 bases from J, the junction contained 6 bases not matched to a gene. Per germline, CDR1 LNHDA and CDR2 SQIVND (reference sequence). The CDR3 has 15 residues. The CDR3 nucleotides are TGTGCCAGTGCCGGGACTAGCGGGAACACCTACGAGCAGTACTTC. Its protein product is CASAGTSGNTYEQYF.

V is TRBV7-2 and J is TRBJ2-1; possibly TRBD1 or TRBD2 for D (6 bases each). This CDR3 is 16 amino acids long. Trimming shortened V by 5 bases and J by 5 bases, and 19 bases separated the two germline ends. The germline V gene has CDR1 SGHTA and CDR2 FQGNSA. The CDR3 DNA is TGTGCCAGCAGCACTTGGGGTTTAGGGGGGAACAATGAGCAGTTCTTC. Its translation: CASSTWGLGGNNEQFF.

This clone was detected a few times. The chain recombines TRBV6-5 with TRBJ2-1, with D possibly TRBD2 on 6 matching bases. CDR1 is MNHEY and CDR2 is SVGAGI in the germline V gene. The CDR3 covers 14 residues. With 4 bases removed from V and 2 bases from J, the gap between germline ends came to 9 bases. The CDR3 DNA reads TGTGCCAGCAGTTTACGGACTACCTACAATGAGCAGTTCTTC. Translation gives CASSLRTTYNEQFF.

The genes are TRBV28 and TRBJ1-5; no reliable D call. Trimming took off 8 bases at V and 2 bases at J, with 10 bases between the two ends. This CDR3 contains 13 residues. Germline V gene lookup returns CDR1 MDHEN and CDR2 SYDVKM. In DNA form, the CDR3 reads TGTGCCAGCGGATTGAGGGGCAATCAGCCCCAGCATTTT. Amino acids: CASGLRGNQPQHF. Based on the CDR3 plus reference TRBV28 and TRBJ1-5, the full variable domain is DVKVTQSSRYLVKRTGEKVFLECVQDMDHENMFWYRQDPGLGLRLIYFSYDVKMKEKGDIPEGYSVSREKKERFSLILESASTNQTSMYLCASGLRGNQPQHFGDGTRLSIL.

The rearrangement uses TRBV7-8 and TRBJ2-3; 11 bases are shared with TRBD2. V trimming: 4 bases; J trimming: 2 bases; junction bases outside the gene matches: 5. This CDR3 contains 16 residues. Looked up from germline, CDR1 is SGHVS and CDR2 is FQNEAQ. CDR3 in amino acids: CASSSLAGADTDTQYF. As DNA, the CDR3 is TGTGCCAGCAGCTCACTAGCGGGAGCGGACACAGATACGCAGTATTTT.

This clone was detected once. This chain links TRBV27 with TRBJ2-2, with TRBD2 as a possible D gene (5 bases). The CDR3 spans 14 residues. The germline V gene has CDR1 MNHEY and CDR2 SMNVEV (reference sequence). V lost 3 bases to trimming and J lost 6 bases, with 11 bases between them. Written as DNA, the CDR3 is TGTGCCAGCAGTTTGAGGGTGTGGTCCGGGGAGCTGTTTTTT. This sequence encodes CASSLRVWSGELFF.

Only one count was recorded for this clone. This chain uses TRBV5-8 with TRBJ1-1; weak D call: TRBD1 (5 bases). This CDR3 has 16 amino acids. V lost 4 bases to trimming and J lost 4 bases, with 20 bases between them. The V gene's germline CDR1 is SGHTS and CDR2 YDEGEE. CDR3 in amino acids: CASSQLTGAGRTEAFF. DNA for the CDR3: TGTGCCAGCAGCCAATTAACCGGGGCTGGGCGCACTGAAGCTTTCTTT.

The gene calls are TRBV7-8 and TRBJ2-7, with TRBD2 matching 7 bases. Trimming at V came to 7 bases and at J to 3 bases, leaving 6 bases not matched to a gene. This CDR3 comprises 13 residues. The germline V gene has CDR1 SGHVS and CDR2 FQNEAQ. This CDR3 reads CASNPTSSYEQYF. In nucleotides, the CDR3 is TGTGCCAGCAACCCGACTAGCAGCTACGAGCAGTACTTC.

The J gene is TRBJ1-2, the V gene TRBV5-1; D uncertain. CDR1 SGHRS and CDR2 YFSETQ come from the germline V gene. CDR3 length: 15 amino acids. V gave up 0 bases and J gave up 8 bases, with 17 bases separating them. CDR3 amino acids: CASSLAGPLQQGYTF. As DNA, the CDR3 is TGCGCCAGCAGCTTGGCCGGACCACTTCAACAGGGCTACACCTTC.

The CDR3 DNA is TGTGCCAGCAGCCAGCGAGGGCTCTATGGCTACACCTTC. It specifies CASSQRGLYGYTF. The J gene is TRBJ1-2, the V gene TRBV14; D remains unclear. V gave up 3 bases and J gave up 4 bases, with 9 bases separating them. The CDR3 runs 13 residues. In germline, CDR1 is SGHDN, CDR2 FVKESK.

A single count supports this clone. The chain carries TRBV5-1 and TRBJ2-3; D unclear. V lost 4 bases and J lost 2, with 11 bases in between. The CDR3 has 14 residues. The germline CDR1 and CDR2 sequences are SGHRS and YFSETQ. The CDR3 sequence: CASSPGSVTDTQYF. The CDR3 DNA reads as TGCGCCAGCAGCCCCGGGTCGGTCACAGATACGCAGTATTTT.

The chain combines TRBV6-5 with TRBJ1-2, with 7 bases identical to TRBD1. The CDR3 sequence is 15 residues long. J gave up 4 bases and V 6 bases, and 11 bases lay outside the gene matches. The germline CDR1 and CDR2 sequences are MNHEY and SVGAGI. The CDR3: CASRMARDSLYGYTF. In DNA, the CDR3 is TGTGCCAGCAGAATGGCCCGGGACAGCCTCTATGGCTACACCTTC.

V usage is TRBV15 and J usage is TRBJ2-5; D is unclear. V was shortened by 1 base and J by 4 bases, with 4 bases between the two germline ends. The CDR3 has 12 residues. CDR1 and CDR2 (germline): LNHNV, YYDKDF (reference sequence). The CDR3 is CATSRGPETQYF. In DNA, the CDR3 is TGTGCCACCAGCAGAGGTCCAGAGACCCAGTACTTC.

This chain uses TRBV12-5 with TRBJ1-2; D is unclear. Deletions cut 6 bases from V and 0 bases from J, with 17 bases between. Germline V gives CDR1 LGHNT, CDR2 FRNRAP. The CDR3 covers 16 residues. CDR3 DNA: TGTGCTAGTGGGCCCCCCACGGGCGTTTCTAACTATGGCTACACCTTC. This translates into CASGPPTGVSNYGYTF.

Only a few counts were recorded for this clone. This chain connects TRBV7-9 to TRBJ2-3; D remains ambiguous. The CDR3 contains 15 residues. Between the trimmed V and J ends, which lost 3 bases and 3 bases, there was a span of 13 bases. Germline V gene lookup returns CDR1 SEHNR and CDR2 FQNEAQ (reference sequence). In nucleotides, the CDR3 is TGTGCCAGCAGCTTGCCCCGGGTACAGACAGATACGCAGTATTTT. As protein: CASSLPRVQTDTQYF.

The CDR3 sequence is CASSLQSYSTDTQYF. CDR3 coding DNA: TGTGCCAGCAGCTTGCAGAGCTATAGCACAGATACGCAGTATTTT. The chain carries TRBV5-5 and TRBJ2-3; D call uncertain. CDR3 length: 15 residues. CDR1 SGHKS and CDR2 YYEKEE come from the germline V gene (reference sequence). V was trimmed by 1 base and J by 0 bases, leaving 9 bases between them.

V is TRBV6-1 and J is TRBJ2-7; D possibly uses TRBD1 or TRBD2 (5 bases each). Trimming pared 6 bases from V and 5 bases from J, leaving 11 bases between. CDR1 and CDR2 (germline): MNHNS, SASEGT. The CDR3 consists of 12 residues. The CDR3 DNA is TGTGCCAGCAGCCCCCTGGGGGACGAGCAGTACTTC. This translates into CASSPLGDEQYF.

The chain uses TRBV5-4 and TRBJ1-1; D not resolved. Trimming removed 4 bases at V and 8 bases at J, with 24 bases between. The CDR3 length is 16 residues. CDR1 SGHNT and CDR2 YYREEE come from the germline V gene (reference sequence). The DNA of the CDR3 is TGTGCCAGCAGCCATTCGGGCACTACCAGATCTACCGAAGCTTTCTTT. Its protein product is CASSHSGTTRSTEAFF.

V and J are TRBV28 and TRBJ1-5, with TRBD1 as a possible D gene (5 bases). The V and J ends lost 5 bases and 6 bases respectively, with 17 bases between them. The CDR3 runs 15 residues. Per germline, CDR1 MDHEN and CDR2 SYDVKM. For the CDR3, the DNA is TGTGCCAGCAGTCTAAGAAAGGGACGGGGTCAGCCCCAGCATTTT. It translates to CASSLRKGRGQPQHF.

This clone was seen a few times. This chain uses TRBV18 with TRBJ1-3, with 8 bases identical to TRBD1. Germline CDR1 KGHSH, CDR2 LQKENI. Trimming removed 6 bases from V and 0 bases from J; junction bases left unmatched: 10. This CDR3 comprises 17 residues. CDR3 coding DNA: TGTGCCAGCTCCACCGCGGCAGGGGGCAGCTCTGGAAACACCATATATTTT. This codes for CASSTAAGGSSGNTIYF.

The rearrangement uses TRBV7-3 and TRBJ2-2; D remains ambiguous. CDR1 and CDR2 from the germline V gene are SGHTA and FQGTGA. The CDR3 is 13 residues long. V lost 6 bases and J 2 bases, leaving 7 bases between the germline ends. The CDR3 DNA sequence: TGTGCCAGCAGTCTGACTAACACCGGGGAGCTGTTTTTT. Translated, it gives CASSLTNTGELFF.

This chain connects TRBV11-2 to TRBJ2-2, with 12 bases aligning to TRBD2. This CDR3 spans 16 amino acids. Germline V gene lookup returns CDR1 SGHAT and CDR2 FQNNGV. Trimming at V came to 5 bases and at J to 5 bases, leaving 6 bases not matched to a gene. CDR3 amino acids: CASSPLAGGRTGELFF. The CDR3 coding sequence is TGTGCCAGCAGCCCGCTAGCGGGAGGGCGGACCGGGGAGCTGTTTTTT.

The V gene is TRBV5-1, the J gene TRBJ2-1; 13 bases line up with TRBD2. The junction had 5 bases not matched to a gene; V was cut back by 3 bases and J by 8 bases. Germline values: CDR1 SGHRS, CDR2 YFSETQ. The CDR3 loop spans 15 amino acids. CDR3 in DNA: TGCGCCAGCAGCTGGGGACTAGCGGGAATGGATGAGCAGTTCTTC. Protein: CASSWGLAGMDEQFF.

The chain uses TRBV29-1 and TRBJ2-1; TRBD2 aligns across 11 bases. This CDR3 has 14 residues. Germline V gene lookup returns CDR1 SQVTM and CDR2 ANQGSEA. Trimming removed 5 bases from V and 8 bases from J; junction bases left unmatched: 8. The CDR3 bases are TGCAGCGTTCCCCTAGCGGGAGGCTTCCATGAGCAGTTCTTC. Translated: CSVPLAGGFHEQFF.

This clone was recorded once. The gene calls are TRBV6-6 and TRBJ2-7, with D hard to call. V lost 0 bases, J lost 2 bases, and 11 bases lay in between. The length of the CDR3 is 15 residues. CDR1 MNHNY and CDR2 SVGAGI come from the germline V gene (reference sequence). CDR3 in amino acids: CASSYSTQPPYEQYF. As DNA, the CDR3 is TGTGCCAGCAGTTACTCGACACAGCCGCCCTACGAGCAGTACTTC.

The chain uses TRBV5-6 and TRBJ2-6; 10 bases are shared with TRBD1. Per germline, CDR1 SGHDT and CDR2 YYEEEE. V gave up 4 bases and J gave up 2 bases; unmatched junction bases: 12. The CDR3 length is 19 residues. Here the CDR3 reads CASSTDRGLGATGANVLTF. In nucleotides, the CDR3 is TGTGCCAGCAGCACCGACAGGGGGCTCGGGGCTACTGGGGCCAACGTCCTGACTTTC.

The chain has TRBV6-6 and TRBJ1-1; weak D call: TRBD1 (5 bases). Germline V gives CDR1 MNHNY, CDR2 SVGAGI (reference sequence). The germline V and J ends were trimmed by 5 bases and 7 bases, with 11 bases remaining between them. This CDR3 spans 12 amino acids. The DNA of the CDR3 is TGTGCCAGCAGTGTACAGGCATATGAAGCTTTCTTT. It is translated as CASSVQAYEAFF.

The V call is TRBV11-2, the J call TRBJ2-7, with D perhaps matching TRBD2 (6 bases). The CDR3 consists of 14 residues. The V gene's germline CDR1 is SGHAT and CDR2 FQNNGV. Deletions cut 0 bases from V and 6 bases from J, with 12 bases between. The CDR3 coding sequence is TGTGCCAGCAGCTTAGAAGGCTCCGGGGGCGAGCAGTACTTC. It translates to CASSLEGSGGEQYF.

V is TRBV10-1 and J is TRBJ2-2; D is uncertain. The length of the CDR3 is 14 residues. The V gene's germline CDR1 is WNHNN and CDR2 SYGVQD (reference sequence). Trimming pared 4 bases from V and 4 bases from J, leaving 10 bases between. DNA for the CDR3: TGCGCCAGCAGTGTATGGGGTGGCACCGGGGAGCTGTTTTTT. It encodes CASSVWGGTGELFF.